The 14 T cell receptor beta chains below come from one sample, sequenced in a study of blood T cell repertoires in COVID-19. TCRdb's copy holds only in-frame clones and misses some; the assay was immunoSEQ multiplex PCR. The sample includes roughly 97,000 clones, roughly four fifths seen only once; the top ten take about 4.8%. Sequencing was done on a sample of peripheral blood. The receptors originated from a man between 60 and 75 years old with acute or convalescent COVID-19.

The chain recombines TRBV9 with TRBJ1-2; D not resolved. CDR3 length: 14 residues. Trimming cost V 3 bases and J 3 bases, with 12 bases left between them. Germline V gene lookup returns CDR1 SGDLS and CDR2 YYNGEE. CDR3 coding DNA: TGTGCCAGCAGCGGTGCGTCGGGGTACTATGGCTACACCTTC. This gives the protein CASSGASGYYGYTF.

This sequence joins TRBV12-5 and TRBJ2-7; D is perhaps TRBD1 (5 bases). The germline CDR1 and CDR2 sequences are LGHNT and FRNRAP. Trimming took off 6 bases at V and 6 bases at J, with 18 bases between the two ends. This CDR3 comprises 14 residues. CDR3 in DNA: TGTGCTAGTGGCCCCCAGGGCCGCCTACTCGAGCAGTACTTC. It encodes CASGPQGRLLEQYF.

Written as DNA, the CDR3 is TGCGCCAGCAGCCCTGGACAGGGGGCCTATGGCTACACCTTC. Amino acid sequence: CASSPGQGAYGYTF. This chain connects TRBV5-1 to TRBJ1-2; 11 nucleotides match TRBD1. The trim removed 4 bases at V and 4 bases at J, leaving 3 bases unmatched. The CDR3 extends over 14 amino acids. Per the germline V gene, CDR1 is SGHRS and CDR2 is YFSETQ.

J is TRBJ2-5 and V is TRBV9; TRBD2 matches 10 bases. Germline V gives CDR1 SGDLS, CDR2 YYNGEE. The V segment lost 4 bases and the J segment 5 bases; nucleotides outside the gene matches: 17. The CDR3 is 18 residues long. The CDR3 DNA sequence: TGTGCCAGCAGCTTGCAAGGGGGCCTAGCGGGAGTTCTGGAGACCCAGTACTTC. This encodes CASSLQGGLAGVLETQYF.

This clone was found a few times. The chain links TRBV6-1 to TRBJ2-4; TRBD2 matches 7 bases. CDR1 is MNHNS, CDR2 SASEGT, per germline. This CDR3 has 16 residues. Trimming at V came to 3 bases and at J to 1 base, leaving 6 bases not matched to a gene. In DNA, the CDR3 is TGTGCCAGCAGTGATCAAGCGGGGTCGGCCAAAAACATTCAGTACTTC. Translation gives CASSDQAGSAKNIQYF.

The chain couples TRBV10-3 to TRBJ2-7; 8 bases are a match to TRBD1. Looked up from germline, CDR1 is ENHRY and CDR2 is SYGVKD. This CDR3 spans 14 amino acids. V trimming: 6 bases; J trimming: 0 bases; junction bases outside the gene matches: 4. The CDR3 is CAISHTGGSYEQYF. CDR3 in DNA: TGTGCCATCAGCCATACAGGGGGCTCCTACGAGCAGTACTTC.

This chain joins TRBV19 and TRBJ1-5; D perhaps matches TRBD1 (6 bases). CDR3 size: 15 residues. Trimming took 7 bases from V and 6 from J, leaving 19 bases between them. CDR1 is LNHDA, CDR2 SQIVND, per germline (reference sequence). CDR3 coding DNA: TGTGCCAGTACCCGTCTTCAGGGGTTAATTCAGCCCCAGCATTTT. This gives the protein CASTRLQGLIQPQHF.

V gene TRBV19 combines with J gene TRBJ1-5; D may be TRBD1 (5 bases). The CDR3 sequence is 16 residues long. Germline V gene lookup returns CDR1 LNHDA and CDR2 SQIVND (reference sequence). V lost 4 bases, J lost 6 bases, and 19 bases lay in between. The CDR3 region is CASSSQWGVEGQPQHF. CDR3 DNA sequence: TGTGCCAGTAGTAGCCAGTGGGGGGTGGAAGGTCAGCCCCAGCATTTT.

CDR3 amino acids: CASSPKGTGTSGNTIYF. The CDR3 DNA reads as TGTGCCAGCTCACCAAAGGGGACAGGTACCTCTGGAAACACCATATATTTT. The genes are TRBV18 and TRBJ1-3; 8 bases align to TRBD1. This CDR3 is 17 amino acids long. The germline V gene encodes CDR1 KGHSH and CDR2 LQKENI. The V gene end was trimmed by 2 bases and the J gene end by 0 bases; junction bases not matched to a gene: 6.

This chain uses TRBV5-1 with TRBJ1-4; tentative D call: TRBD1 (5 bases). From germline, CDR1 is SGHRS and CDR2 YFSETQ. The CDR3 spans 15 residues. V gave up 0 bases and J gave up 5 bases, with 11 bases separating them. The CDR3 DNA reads TGCGCCAGCAGCTTGGTGGGACTGTCGAATGAAAAACTGTTTTTT. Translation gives CASSLVGLSNEKLFF. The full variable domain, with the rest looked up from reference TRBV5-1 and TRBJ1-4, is KAGVTQTPRYLIKTRGQQVTLSCSPISGHRSVSWYQQTPGQGLQFLFEYFSETQRNKGNFPGRFSGRQFSNSRSEMNVSTLELGDSALYLCASSLVGLSNEKLFFGSGTQLSVL.

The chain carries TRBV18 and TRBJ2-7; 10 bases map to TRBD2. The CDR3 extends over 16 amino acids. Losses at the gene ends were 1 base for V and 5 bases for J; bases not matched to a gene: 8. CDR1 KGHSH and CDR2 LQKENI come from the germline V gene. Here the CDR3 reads CASSPREAGGLHEQYF. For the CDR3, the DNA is TGTGCCAGCTCACCACGTGAAGCGGGAGGGCTCCACGAGCAGTACTTC.

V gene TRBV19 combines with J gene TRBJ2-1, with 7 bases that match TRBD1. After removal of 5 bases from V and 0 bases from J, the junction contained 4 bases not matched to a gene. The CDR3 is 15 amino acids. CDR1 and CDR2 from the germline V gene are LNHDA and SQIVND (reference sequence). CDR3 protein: CASSPGQNSYNEQFF. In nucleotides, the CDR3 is TGTGCCAGTAGTCCGGGACAGAACTCCTACAATGAGCAGTTCTTC.

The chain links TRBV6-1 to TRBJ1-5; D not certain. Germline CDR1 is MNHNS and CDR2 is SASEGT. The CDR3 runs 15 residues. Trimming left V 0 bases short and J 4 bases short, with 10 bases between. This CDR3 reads CASSEAGGNNQPQHF. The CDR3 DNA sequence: TGTGCCAGCAGTGAAGCGGGAGGAAATAATCAGCCCCAGCATTTT.

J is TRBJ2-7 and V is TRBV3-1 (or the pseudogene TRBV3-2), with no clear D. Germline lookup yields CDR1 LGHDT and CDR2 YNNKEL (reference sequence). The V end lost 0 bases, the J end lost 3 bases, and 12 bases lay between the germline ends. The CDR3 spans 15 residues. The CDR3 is CASSQDRINSYEQYF. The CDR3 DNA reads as TGTGCCAGCAGCCAAGATCGGATAAACAGCTACGAGCAGTACTTC.